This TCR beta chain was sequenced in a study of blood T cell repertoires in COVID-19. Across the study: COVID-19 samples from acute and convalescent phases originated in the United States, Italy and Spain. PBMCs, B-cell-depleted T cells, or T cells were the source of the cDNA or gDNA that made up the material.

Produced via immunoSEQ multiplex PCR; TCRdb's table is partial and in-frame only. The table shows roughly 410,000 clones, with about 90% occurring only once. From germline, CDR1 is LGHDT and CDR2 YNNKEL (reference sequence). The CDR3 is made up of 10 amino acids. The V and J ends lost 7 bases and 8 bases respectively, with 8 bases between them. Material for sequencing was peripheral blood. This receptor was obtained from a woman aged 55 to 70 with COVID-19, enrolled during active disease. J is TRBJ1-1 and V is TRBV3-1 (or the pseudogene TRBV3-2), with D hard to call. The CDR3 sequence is CASMGREAFF. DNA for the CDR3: TGTGCCAGCATGGGCAGGGAAGCTTTCTTT.